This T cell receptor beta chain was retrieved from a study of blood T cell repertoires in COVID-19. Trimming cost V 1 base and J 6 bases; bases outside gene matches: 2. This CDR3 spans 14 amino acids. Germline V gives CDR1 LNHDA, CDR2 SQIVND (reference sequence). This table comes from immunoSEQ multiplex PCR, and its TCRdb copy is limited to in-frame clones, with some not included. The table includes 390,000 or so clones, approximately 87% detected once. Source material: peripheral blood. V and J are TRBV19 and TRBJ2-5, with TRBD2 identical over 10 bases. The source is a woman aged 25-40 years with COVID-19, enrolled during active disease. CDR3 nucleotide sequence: TGTGCCAGTAGTATAGCTAGCGGGAGTCAGACCCAGTACTTC. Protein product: CASSIASGSQTQYF.